The 5 T cell receptor beta chains below all came from one sample that was sequenced in a study of beta chain features in type 1 diabetes. Expressed TCRB transcripts were sequenced because the isolated RNA had all been reverse transcribed beforehand. Using immunoSEQ multiplex PCR, the repertoire was profiled, and TCRdb retains in-frame clones only, with some absent. The sample consists of about 360,000 clones, around 13% of them appearing once. The specimen sequenced was naive CD4+ T cells from blood. These receptors were obtained from a man aged 18-30 years in good health.

This chain links TRBV18 with TRBJ2-7, with 12 bases matching TRBD1. Trimming cost V 6 bases and J 4 bases; bases outside gene matches: 4. CDR3 length equals 14 residues. Germline V lookup: CDR1 KGHSH, CDR2 LQKENI. The CDR3 DNA is TGTGCCAGCTCCTCGGGACAGGGGGCGTACGAGCAGTACTTC. Translation: CASSSGQGAYEQYF.

The V gene is TRBV2, the J gene TRBJ1-2; no clear D. Looked up from germline, CDR1 is SNHLY and CDR2 is FYNNEI. CDR3 size: 12 residues. V lost 0 bases and J lost 7, with 6 bases in between. The CDR3 sequence: CASSEAPGGYTF. The CDR3 nucleotides are TGTGCCAGCAGTGAAGCACCAGGTGGCTACACCTTC.

This clone was recorded a few times. The genes are TRBV5-1 and TRBJ2-2; 8 bases are shared with TRBD1. This CDR3 has 15 amino acids. CDR1 is SGHRS and CDR2 is YFSETQ in the germline V gene. J was trimmed by 6 bases and V by 0 bases; bases with no gene match: 4. CDR3 in amino acids: CASSLGTGYAGELFF. CDR3 nucleotides: TGCGCCAGCAGCTTGGGGACAGGGTATGCCGGGGAGCTGTTTTTT.

This clone was seen a handful of times. This chain links TRBV4-3 with TRBJ2-6, with D possibly TRBD2 on 6 matching bases. This CDR3 spans 20 amino acids. Per germline, CDR1 LGHNA and CDR2 YSLEER. V dropped 4 bases and J dropped 4 bases, with 26 bases sitting between them. CDR3 sequence: CASSPKRAPFAPGGANVLTF. The CDR3 bases are TGCGCCAGCAGCCCTAAGCGGGCCCCCTTTGCCCCGGGGGGGGCCAACGTCCTGACTTTC.

V gene TRBV4-3 combines with J gene TRBJ1-1, with D unresolved. The V end was cut by 6 bases, the J end by 7 bases, with 12 bases between. The CDR3 sequence is 12 residues long. CDR1 is LGHNA and CDR2 is YSLEER in the germline V gene. This CDR3 reads CASSSGGVEAFF. The CDR3 nucleotides read TGCGCCAGCAGTAGCGGTGGGGTTGAAGCTTTCTTT.